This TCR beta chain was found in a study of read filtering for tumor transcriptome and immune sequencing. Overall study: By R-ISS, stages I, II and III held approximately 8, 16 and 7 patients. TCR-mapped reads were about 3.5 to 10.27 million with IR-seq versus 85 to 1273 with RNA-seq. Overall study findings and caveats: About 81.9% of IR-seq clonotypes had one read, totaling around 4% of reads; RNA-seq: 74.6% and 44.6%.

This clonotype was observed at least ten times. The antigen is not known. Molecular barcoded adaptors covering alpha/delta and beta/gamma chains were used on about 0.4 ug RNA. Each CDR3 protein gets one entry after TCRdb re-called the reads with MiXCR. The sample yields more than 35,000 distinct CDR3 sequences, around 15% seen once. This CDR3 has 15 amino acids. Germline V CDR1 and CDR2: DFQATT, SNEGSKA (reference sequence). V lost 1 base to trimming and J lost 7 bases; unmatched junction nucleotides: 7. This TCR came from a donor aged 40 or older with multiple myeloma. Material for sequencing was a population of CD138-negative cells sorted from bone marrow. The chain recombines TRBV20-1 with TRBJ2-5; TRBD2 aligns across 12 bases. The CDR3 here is CSARGGLAGWGTQYF. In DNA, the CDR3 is TGCAGTGCTAGAGGAGGACTAGCGGGGTGGGGGACCCAGTACTTC.